This T cell receptor beta chain was found in a study of OX40 agonist ivuxolimab in advanced cancers. Background on the study: Participants, roughly 80% male, averaged about 56 years of age, ranging from about 20 to 79.

Here immunoSEQ multiplex PCR was the method, and the copy in TCRdb shows in-frame clones only, minus some. The table has about 29,000 clones, over 90% seen once. Sampled blood was obtained at baseline, cycle 4 day 1, and cycle 7 day 1. The germline CDR1 and CDR2 sequences are SEHNR and FQNEAQ (reference sequence). The V gene lost 4 bases and the J gene lost 5 bases, with 14 bases spanning the gap. The length of the CDR3 is 14 residues. This chain joins TRBV7-9 and TRBJ1-2; D might be TRBD1 (5 bases). The sequence was collected from an adult with an advanced solid tumor such as melanoma, head and neck, liver or kidney cancer. Source: CD4+ or CD8+ T cells sorted from blood, taken in a trial of the OX40 agonist ivuxolimab. CDR3 sequence: CASSYLPTDYGYTF. The CDR3 bases are TGTGCCAGCAGCTATCTACCGACAGATTATGGCTACACCTTC. Combining the CDR3 with reference TRBV7-9 and TRBJ1-2 gives the whole variable domain DTGVSQNPRHKITKRGQNVTFRCDPISEHNRLYWYRQTLGQGPEFLTYFQNEAQLEKSRLLSDRFSAERPKGSFSTLEIQRTEQGDSAMYLCASSYLPTDYGYTFGSGTRLTVV.